Here is one TCR beta chain with its context. The data originate from a study of cytomegalovirus exposure and HLA in healthy donors. V was pared by 4 bases and J by 3 bases, with 13 bases between. This CDR3 comprises 14 residues. CDR1 and CDR2 (germline): SEHNR, FQNEAQ (reference sequence). Amplification used 60 Vbeta primers and 13 Jbeta primers. Here immunoSEQ multiplex PCR was the method, and the copy in TCRdb shows in-frame clones only, minus some. This sample has 250,000 to 350,000 clones, with roughly 88% found just once. The source of this sequence is a man in his forties or fifties in good health and CMV-seropositive. Sequencing used PBMCs. The V call is TRBV7-9, the J call TRBJ2-7; D is unresolved. CDR3 sequence reads: CASSSPSVRYEQYF. The CDR3 DNA reads as TGTGCCAGCAGCTCTCCCTCTGTGCGCTACGAGCAGTACTTC. Full variable domain (missing parts from reference TRBV7-9 and TRBJ2-7): DTGVSQNPRHKITKRGQNVTFRCDPISEHNRLYWYRQTLGQGPEFLTYFQNEAQLEKSRLLSDRFSAERPKGSFSTLEIQRTEQGDSAMYLCASSSPSVRYEQYFGPGTRLTVT.